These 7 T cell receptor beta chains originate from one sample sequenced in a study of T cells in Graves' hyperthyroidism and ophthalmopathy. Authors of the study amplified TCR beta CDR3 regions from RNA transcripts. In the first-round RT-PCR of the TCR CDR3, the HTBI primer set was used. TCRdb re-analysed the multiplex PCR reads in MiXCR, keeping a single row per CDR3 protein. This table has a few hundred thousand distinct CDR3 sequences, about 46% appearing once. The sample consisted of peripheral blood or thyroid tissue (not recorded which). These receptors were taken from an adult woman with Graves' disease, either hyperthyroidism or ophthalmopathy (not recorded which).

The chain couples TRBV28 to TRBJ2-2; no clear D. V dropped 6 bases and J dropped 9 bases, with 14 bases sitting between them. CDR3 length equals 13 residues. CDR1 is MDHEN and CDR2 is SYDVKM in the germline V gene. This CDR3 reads CASSTTERWELFF. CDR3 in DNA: TGTGCCAGCAGCACGACGGAGAGGTGGGAGCTGTTTTTT.

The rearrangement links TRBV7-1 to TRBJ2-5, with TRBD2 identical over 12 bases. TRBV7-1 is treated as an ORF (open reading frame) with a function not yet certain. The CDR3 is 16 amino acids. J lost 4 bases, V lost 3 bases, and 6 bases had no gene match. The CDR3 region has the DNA TGTGCCAGCAGCTCCGGACTAGCGGGGACGCCAGAGACCCAGTACTTC. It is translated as CASSSGLAGTPETQYF.

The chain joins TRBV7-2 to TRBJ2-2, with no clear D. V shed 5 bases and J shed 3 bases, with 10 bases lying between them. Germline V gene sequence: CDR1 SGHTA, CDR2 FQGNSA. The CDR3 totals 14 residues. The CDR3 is CASSAPWHTGELFF. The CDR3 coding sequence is TGTGCCAGCAGCGCCCCTTGGCACACCGGGGAGCTGTTTTTT.

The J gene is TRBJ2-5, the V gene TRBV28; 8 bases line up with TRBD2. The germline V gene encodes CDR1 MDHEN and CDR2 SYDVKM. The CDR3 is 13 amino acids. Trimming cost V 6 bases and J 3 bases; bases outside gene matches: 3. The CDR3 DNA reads TGTGCCAGCAGCACGACTAGCGAAGAGACCCAGTACTTC. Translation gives CASSTTSEETQYF.

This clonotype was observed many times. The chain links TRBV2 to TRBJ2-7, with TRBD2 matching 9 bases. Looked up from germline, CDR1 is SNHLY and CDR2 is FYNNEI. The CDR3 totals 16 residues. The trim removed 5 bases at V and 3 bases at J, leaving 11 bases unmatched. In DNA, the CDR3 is TGTGCCAGCAGTTATAGCGGGAGAGGGGCGGGCTACGAGCAGTACTTC. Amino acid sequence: CASSYSGRGAGYEQYF.

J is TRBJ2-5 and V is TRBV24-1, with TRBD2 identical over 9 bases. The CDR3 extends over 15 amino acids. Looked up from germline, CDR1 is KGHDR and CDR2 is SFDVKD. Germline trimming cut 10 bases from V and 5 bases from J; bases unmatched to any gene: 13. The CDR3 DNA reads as TGTGCCACGACGCTAGGAGCGGGAGGTTTGGAGACCCAGTACTTC. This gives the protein CATTLGAGGLETQYF.

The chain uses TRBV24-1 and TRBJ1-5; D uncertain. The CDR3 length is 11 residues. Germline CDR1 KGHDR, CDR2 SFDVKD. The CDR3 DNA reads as TGTGCTTGGACGGGCAATCAGCCCCAGCATTTT. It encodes CAWTGNQPQHF.